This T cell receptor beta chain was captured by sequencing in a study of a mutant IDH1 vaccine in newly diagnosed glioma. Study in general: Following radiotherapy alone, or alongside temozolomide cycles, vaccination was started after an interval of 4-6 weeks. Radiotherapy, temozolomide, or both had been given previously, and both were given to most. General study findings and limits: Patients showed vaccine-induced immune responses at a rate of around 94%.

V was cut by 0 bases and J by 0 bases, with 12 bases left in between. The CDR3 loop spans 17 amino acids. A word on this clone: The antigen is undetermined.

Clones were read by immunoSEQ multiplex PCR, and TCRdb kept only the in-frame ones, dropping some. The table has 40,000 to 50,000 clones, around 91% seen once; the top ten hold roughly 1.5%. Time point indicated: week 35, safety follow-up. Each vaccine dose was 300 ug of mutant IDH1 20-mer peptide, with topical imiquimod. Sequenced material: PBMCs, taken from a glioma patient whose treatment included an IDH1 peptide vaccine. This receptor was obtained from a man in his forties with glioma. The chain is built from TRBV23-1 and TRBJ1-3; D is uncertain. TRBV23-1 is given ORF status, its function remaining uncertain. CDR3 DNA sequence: TGCGCCAGCAGTCAATCCCCGGGTAGTTCCTCTGGAAACACCATATATTTT. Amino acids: CASSQSPGSSSGNTIYF.